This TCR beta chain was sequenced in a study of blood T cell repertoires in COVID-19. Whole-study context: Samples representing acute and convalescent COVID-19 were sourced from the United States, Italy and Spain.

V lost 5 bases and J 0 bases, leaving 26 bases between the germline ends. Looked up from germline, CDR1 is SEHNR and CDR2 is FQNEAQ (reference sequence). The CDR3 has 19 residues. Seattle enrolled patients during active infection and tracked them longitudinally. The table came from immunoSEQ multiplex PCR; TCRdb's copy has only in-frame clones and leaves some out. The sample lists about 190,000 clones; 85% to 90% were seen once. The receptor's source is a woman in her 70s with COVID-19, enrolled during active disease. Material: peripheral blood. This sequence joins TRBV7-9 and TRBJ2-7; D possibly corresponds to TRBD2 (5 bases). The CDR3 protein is CASSAGVSGSSSLSYEQYF. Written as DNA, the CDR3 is TGTGCCAGCAGCGCAGGCGTCTCGGGGTCTTCCAGTCTCTCCTACGAGCAGTACTTC. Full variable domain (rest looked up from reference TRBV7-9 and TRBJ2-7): DTGVSQNPRHKITKRGQNVTFRCDPISEHNRLYWYRQTLGQGPEFLTYFQNEAQLEKSRLLSDRFSAERPKGSFSTLEIQRTEQGDSAMYLCASSAGVSGSSSLSYEQYFGPGTRLTVT.